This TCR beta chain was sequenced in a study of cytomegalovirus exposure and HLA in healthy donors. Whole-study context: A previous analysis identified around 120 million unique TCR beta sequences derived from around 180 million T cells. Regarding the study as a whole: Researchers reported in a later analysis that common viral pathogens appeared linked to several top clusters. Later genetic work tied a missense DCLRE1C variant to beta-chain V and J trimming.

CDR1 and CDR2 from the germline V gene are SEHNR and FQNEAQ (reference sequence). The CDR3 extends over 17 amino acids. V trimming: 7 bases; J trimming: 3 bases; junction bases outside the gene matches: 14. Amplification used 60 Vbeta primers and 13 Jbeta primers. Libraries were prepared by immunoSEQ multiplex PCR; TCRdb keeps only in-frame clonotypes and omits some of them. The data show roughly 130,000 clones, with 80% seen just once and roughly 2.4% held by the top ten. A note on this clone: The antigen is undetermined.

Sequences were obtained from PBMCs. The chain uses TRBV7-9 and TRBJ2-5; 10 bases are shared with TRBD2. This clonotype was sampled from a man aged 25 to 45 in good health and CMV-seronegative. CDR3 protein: CASTPWIGLAAEETQYF. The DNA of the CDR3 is TGTGCCAGCACCCCTTGGATAGGACTAGCGGCTGAAGAGACCCAGTACTTC. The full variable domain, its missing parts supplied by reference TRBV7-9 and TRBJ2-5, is DTGVSQNPRHKITKRGQNVTFRCDPISEHNRLYWYRQTLGQGPEFLTYFQNEAQLEKSRLLSDRFSAERPKGSFSTLEIQRTEQGDSAMYLCASTPWIGLAAEETQYFGPGTRLLVL.